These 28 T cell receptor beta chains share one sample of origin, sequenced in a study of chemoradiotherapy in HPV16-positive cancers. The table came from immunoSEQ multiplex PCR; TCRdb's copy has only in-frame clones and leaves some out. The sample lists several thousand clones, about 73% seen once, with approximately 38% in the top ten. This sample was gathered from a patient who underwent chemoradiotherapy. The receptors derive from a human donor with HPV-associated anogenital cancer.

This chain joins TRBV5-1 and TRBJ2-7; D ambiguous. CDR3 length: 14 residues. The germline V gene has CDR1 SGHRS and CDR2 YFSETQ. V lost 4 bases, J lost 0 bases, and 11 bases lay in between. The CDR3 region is CASSVDGVSYEQYF. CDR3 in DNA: TGCGCCAGCAGCGTTGATGGAGTCTCCTACGAGCAGTACTTC.

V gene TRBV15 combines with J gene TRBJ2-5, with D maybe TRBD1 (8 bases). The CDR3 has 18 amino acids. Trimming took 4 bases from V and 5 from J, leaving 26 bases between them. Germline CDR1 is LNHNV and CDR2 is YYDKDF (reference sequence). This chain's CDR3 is CATSMTSPRTGKWETQYF. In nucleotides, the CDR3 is TGTGCCACCAGCATGACTAGCCCGCGGACAGGGAAATGGGAGACCCAGTACTTC.

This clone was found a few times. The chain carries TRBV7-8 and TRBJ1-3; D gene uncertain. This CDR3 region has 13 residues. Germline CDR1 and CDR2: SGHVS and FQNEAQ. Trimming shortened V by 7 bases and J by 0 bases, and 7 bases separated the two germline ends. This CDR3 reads CASIANSGNTIYF. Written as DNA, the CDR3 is TGTGCCAGCATAGCGAACTCTGGAAACACCATATATTTT. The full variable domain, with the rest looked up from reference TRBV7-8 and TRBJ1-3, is GAGVSQSPRYKVAKRGQDVALRCDPISGHVSLFWYQQALGQGPEFLTYFQNEAQLDKSGLPSDRFFAERPEGSVSTLKIQRTQQEDSAVYLCASIANSGNTIYFGEGSWLTVV.

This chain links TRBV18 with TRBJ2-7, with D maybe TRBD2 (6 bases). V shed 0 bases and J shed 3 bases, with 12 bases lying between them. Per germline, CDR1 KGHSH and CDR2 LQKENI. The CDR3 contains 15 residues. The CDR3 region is CASSPPASANYEQYF. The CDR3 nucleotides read TGTGCCAGCTCACCACCAGCTAGCGCTAACTACGAGCAGTACTTC.

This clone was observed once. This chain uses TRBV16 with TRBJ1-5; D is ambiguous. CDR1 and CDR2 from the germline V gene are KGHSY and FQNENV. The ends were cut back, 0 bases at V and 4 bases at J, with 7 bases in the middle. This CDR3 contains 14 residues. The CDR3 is CASSQSDRNQPQHF. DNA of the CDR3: TGTGCCAGCAGCCAATCCGACCGGAATCAGCCCCAGCATTTT.

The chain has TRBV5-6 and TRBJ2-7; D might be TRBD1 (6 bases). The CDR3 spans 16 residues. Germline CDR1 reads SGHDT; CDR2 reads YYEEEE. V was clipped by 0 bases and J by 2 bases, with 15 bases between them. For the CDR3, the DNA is TGTGCCAGCAGCTTGGGGTCCGGGACATTGGCCTACGAGCAGTACTTC. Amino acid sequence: CASSLGSGTLAYEQYF.

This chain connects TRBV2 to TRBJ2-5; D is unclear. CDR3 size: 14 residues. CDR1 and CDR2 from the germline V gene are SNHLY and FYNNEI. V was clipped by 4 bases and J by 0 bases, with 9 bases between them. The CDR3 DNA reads TGTGCCAGCAGTGGCGGAGCCCACCAAGAGACCCAGTACTTC. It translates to CASSGGAHQETQYF.

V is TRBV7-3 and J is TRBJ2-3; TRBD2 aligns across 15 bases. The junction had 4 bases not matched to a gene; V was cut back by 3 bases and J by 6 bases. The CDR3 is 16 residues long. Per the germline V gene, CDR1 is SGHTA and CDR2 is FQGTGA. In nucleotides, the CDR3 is TGTGCCAGCAGCTTGGGACTAGCGGGGGGCCGGGATACGCAGTATTTT. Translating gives CASSLGLAGGRDTQYF.

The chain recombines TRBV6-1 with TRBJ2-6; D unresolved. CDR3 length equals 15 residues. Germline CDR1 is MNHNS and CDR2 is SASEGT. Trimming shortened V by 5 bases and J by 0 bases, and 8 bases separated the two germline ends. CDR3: CASSITRSGANVLTF. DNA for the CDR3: TGTGCCAGCAGTATCACTCGCTCTGGGGCCAACGTCCTGACTTTC.

CDR3 sequence (DNA): TGTGCCAGCAGTTTATTCCCGCAGGCGAACACTGAAGCTTTCTTT. As protein: CASSLFPQANTEAFF. V and J are TRBV27 and TRBJ1-1; D gene unclear. The V end was cut by 1 base, the J end by 1 base, with 10 bases between. The CDR3 is made up of 15 amino acids. Germline V gene lookup returns CDR1 MNHEY and CDR2 SMNVEV (reference sequence).

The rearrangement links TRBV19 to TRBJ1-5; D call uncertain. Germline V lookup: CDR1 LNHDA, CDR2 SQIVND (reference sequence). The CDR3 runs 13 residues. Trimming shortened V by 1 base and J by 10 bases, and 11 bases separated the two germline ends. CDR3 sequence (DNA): TGTGCCAGTAGTATAGCAACCGACGGCCCCCAGCATTTT. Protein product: CASSIATDGPQHF.

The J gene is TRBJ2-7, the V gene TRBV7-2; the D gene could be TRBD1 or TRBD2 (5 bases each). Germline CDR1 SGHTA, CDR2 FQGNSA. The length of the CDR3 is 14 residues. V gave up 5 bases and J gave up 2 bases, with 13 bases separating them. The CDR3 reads CASSPRDPTYEQYF. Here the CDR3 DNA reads TGTGCCAGCAGCCCCCGGGACCCTACCTACGAGCAGTACTTC.

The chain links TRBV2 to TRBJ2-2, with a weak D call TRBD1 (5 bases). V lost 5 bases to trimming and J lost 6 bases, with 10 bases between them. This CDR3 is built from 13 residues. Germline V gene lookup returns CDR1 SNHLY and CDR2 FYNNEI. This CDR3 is CASSWQGAGELFF. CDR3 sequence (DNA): TGTGCCAGCAGTTGGCAGGGCGCCGGGGAGCTGTTTTTT.

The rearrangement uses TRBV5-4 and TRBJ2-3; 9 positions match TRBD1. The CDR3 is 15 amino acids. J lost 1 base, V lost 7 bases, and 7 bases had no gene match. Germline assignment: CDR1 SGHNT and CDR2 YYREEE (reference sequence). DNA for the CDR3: TGTGCCAGCGCAGCCCGGGACAGGGGCACAGATACGCAGTATTTT. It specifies CASAARDRGTDTQYF.

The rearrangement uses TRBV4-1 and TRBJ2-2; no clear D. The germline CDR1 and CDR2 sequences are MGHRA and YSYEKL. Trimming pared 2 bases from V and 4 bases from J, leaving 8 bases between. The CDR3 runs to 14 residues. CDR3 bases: TGCGCCAGCAGCCAACCATTGGGCACCGGGGAGCTGTTTTTT. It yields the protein CASSQPLGTGELFF.

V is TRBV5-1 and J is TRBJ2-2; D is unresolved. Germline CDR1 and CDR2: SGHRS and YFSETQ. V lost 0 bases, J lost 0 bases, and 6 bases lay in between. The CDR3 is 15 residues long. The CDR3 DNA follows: TGCGCCAGCAGCTTGGAGTCCCCGAACACCGGGGAGCTGTTTTTT. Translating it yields CASSLESPNTGELFF. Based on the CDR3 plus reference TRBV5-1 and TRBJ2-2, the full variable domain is KAGVTQTPRYLIKTRGQQVTLSCSPISGHRSVSWYQQTPGQGLQFLFEYFSETQRNKGNFPGRFSGRQFSNSRSEMNVSTLELGDSALYLCASSLESPNTGELFFGEGSRLTVL.

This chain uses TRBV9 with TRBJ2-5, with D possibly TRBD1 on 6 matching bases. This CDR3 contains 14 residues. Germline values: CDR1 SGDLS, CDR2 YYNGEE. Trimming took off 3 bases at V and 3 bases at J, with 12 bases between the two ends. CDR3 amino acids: CASSADRSKETQYF. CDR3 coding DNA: TGTGCCAGCAGCGCGGACAGATCCAAAGAGACCCAGTACTTC.

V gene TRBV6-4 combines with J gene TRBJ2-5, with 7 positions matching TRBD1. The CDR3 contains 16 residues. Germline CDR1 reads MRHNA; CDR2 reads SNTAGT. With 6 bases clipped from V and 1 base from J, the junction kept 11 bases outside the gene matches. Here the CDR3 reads CASRRTLGQAQETQYF. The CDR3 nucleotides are TGTGCCAGCAGAAGGACCCTAGGACAGGCCCAAGAGACCCAGTACTTC.

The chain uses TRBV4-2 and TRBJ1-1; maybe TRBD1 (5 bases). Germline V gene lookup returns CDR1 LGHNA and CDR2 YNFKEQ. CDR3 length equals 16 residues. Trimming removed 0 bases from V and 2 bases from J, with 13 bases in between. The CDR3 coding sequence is TGTGCCAGCAGCCAAGACCCCGGCCAGGGTAACACTGAAGCTTTCTTT. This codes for CASSQDPGQGNTEAFF.

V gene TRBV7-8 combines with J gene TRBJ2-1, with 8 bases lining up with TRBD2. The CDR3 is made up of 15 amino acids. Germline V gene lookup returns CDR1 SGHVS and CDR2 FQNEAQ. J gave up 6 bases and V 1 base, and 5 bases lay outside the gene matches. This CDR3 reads CASSLVGLAGNEQFF. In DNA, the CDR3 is TGTGCCAGCAGCTTAGTAGGTCTAGCGGGCAATGAGCAGTTCTTC.

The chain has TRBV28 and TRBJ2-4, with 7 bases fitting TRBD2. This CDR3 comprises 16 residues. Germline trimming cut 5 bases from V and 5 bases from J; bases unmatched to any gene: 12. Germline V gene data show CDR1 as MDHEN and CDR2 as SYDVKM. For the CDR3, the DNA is TGTGCCAGCAGTCCTATATATCGGACTAGTCAAAACATTCAGTACTTC. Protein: CASSPIYRTSQNIQYF.

The DNA for the CDR3 is TGTGCCAGCACTATCGGGACTAGTTCCTACAATGAGCAGTTCTTC. Amino acids: CASTIGTSSYNEQFF. The rearrangement links TRBV28 to TRBJ2-1; TRBD2 agrees at 8 bases. The CDR3 spans 15 residues. Germline values: CDR1 MDHEN, CDR2 SYDVKM. J was trimmed by 1 base and V by 7 bases; bases with no gene match: 6.

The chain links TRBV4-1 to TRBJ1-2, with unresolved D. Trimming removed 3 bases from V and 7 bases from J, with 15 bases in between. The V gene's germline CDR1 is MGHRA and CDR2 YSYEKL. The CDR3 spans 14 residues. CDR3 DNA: TGCGCCAGCAGCCAGGACCTCAACAGCCCTGGCTACACCTTC. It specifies CASSQDLNSPGYTF.

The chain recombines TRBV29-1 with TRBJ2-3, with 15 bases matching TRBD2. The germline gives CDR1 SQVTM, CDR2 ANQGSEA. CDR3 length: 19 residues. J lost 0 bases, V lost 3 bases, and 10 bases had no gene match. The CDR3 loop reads CSVDRGLAGGLISTDTQYF. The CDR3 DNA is TGCAGCGTTGATCGGGGACTAGCGGGAGGCCTGATTAGCACAGATACGCAGTATTTT.

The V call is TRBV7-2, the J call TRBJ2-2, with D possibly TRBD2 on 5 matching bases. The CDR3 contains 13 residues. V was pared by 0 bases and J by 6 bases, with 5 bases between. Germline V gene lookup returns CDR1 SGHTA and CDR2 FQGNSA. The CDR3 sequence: CASSLAGAGELFF. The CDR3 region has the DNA TGTGCCAGCAGCTTAGCCGGGGCCGGGGAGCTGTTTTTT. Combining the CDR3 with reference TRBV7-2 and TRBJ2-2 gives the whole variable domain GAGVSQSPSNKVTEKGKDVELRCDPISGHTALYWYRQSLGQGLEFLIYFQGNSAPDKSGLPSDRFSAERTGGSVSTLTIQRTQQEDSAVYLCASSLAGAGELFFGEGSRLTVL.

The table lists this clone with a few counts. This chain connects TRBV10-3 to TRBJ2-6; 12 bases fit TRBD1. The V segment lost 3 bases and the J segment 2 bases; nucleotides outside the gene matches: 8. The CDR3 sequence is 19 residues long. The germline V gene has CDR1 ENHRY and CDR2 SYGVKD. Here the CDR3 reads CAISDGDRGPTPGANVLTF. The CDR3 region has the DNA TGTGCCATCAGTGACGGGGACAGGGGGCCAACTCCTGGGGCCAACGTCCTGACTTTC.

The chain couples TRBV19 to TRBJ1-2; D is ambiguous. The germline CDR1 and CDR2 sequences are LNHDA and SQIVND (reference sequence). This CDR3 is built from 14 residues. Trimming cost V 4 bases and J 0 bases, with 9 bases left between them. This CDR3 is CASSTGPANYGYTF. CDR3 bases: TGTGCCAGTAGTACCGGGCCAGCTAACTATGGCTACACCTTC.

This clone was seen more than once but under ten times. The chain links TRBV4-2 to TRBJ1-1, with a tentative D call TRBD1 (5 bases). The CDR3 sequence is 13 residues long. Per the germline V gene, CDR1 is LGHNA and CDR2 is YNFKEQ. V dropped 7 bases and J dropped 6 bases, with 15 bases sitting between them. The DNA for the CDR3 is TGTGCCAGCACCTTTCGAGGGGTCCCTGAAGCTTTCTTT. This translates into CASTFRGVPEAFF.